This entry concerns a single TCR beta chain. Its target is unknown. The protocol was immunoSEQ multiplex PCR, while the TCRdb copy is restricted to in-frame clones and leaves out a portion. Altogether around 140,000 clones are present, about 90% being singletons, with the ten largest covering approximately 1.8%. The record originates from a study of T cell responses to AZD1222 COVID-19 vaccine. Overall study results and limits: Among the donors, most were white British and more were female, and clonal diversity was possibly underestimated.

V lost 5 bases to trimming and J lost 5 bases, with 10 bases between them. This CDR3 comprises 13 residues. The germline V gene encodes CDR1 MNHEY and CDR2 SVGAGI. The chain links TRBV6-5 to TRBJ1-5; D is possibly TRBD1 (6 bases). This specimen was peripheral blood, taken 28 days after the second AZD1222 dose. This receptor was obtained from an adult who received the AZD1222 COVID-19 vaccine. The CDR3 spells CASSRDTYQPQHF. The CDR3 DNA reads TGTGCCAGCAGTCGGGACACCTATCAGCCCCAGCATTTT.